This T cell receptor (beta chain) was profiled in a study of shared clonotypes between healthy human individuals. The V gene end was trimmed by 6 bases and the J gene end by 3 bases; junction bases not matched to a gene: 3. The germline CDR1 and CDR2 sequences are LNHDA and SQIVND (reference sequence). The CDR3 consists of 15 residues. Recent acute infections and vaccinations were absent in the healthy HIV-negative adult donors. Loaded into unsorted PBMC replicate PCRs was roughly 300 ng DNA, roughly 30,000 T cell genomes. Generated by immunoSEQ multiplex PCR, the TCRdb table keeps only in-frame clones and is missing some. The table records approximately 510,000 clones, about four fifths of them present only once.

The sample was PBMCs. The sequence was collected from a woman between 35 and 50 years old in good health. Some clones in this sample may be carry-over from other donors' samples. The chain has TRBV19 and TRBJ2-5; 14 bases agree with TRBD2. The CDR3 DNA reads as TGTGCCAGTAGGTTGGGACTAGCGGGAGAAGAGACCCAGTACTTC. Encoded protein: CASRLGLAGEETQYF.